The 11 T cell receptor beta chains in this list originate from one sample, sequenced in a study of cytomegalovirus exposure and HLA in healthy donors. Both 60 Vbeta primers and 13 Jbeta primers went into the PCR. Repertoires were generated with immunoSEQ multiplex PCR, while TCRdb's copy carries only in-frame clones and drops some. The data hold fewer than 200,000 clones, with roughly 74% observed a single time. Specimen: PBMCs. The receptors come from a female donor in good health and CMV-seronegative.

The chain combines TRBV5-1 with TRBJ2-1; D is possibly TRBD2 (5 bases). This CDR3 is built from 16 residues. Germline CDR1 is SGHRS and CDR2 is YFSETQ. V shed 2 bases and J shed 4 bases, with 16 bases lying between them. The CDR3 reads CASSLGLPARYNEQFF. The CDR3 DNA reads as TGCGCCAGCAGCTTAGGACTCCCCGCCCGATACAATGAGCAGTTCTTC. The full variable domain, rest sourced from reference TRBV5-1 and TRBJ2-1, is KAGVTQTPRYLIKTRGQQVTLSCSPISGHRSVSWYQQTPGQGLQFLFEYFSETQRNKGNFPGRFSGRQFSNSRSEMNVSTLELGDSALYLCASSLGLPARYNEQFFGPGTRLTVL.

V and J are TRBV28 and TRBJ1-1; weak D call: TRBD1 (5 bases). Trimming took off 3 bases at V and 6 bases at J, with 17 bases between the two ends. The CDR3 spans 15 residues. The germline V gene has CDR1 MDHEN and CDR2 SYDVKM. The CDR3 DNA reads TGTGCCAGCAGTTTTTTGGGGGGGATGAGGGCTGAAGCTTTCTTT. As protein: CASSFLGGMRAEAFF.

V is TRBV6-1 and J is TRBJ2-7; D ambiguous. Germline V gene data show CDR1 as MNHNS and CDR2 as SASEGT. This CDR3 spans 12 amino acids. The V and J ends lost 2 bases and 7 bases respectively, with 9 bases between them. The CDR3 DNA is TGTGCCAGCAGTGAATTCGGGTGGGAGCAGTACTTC. This translates into CASSEFGWEQYF.

The genes are TRBV7-8 and TRBJ1-2; a possible D gene is TRBD1 (5 bases). Germline lookup yields CDR1 SGHVS and CDR2 FQNEAQ. Trimming took off 1 base at V and 4 bases at J, with 10 bases between the two ends. The CDR3 runs 14 residues. Written as DNA, the CDR3 is TGTGCCAGCAGCTTAGGCAGGGTGGTCTATGGCTACACCTTC. Translated, it gives CASSLGRVVYGYTF.

The chain couples TRBV19 to TRBJ1-1; 7 nucleotides align to TRBD1. The CDR3 consists of 13 residues. CDR1 LNHDA and CDR2 SQIVND come from the germline V gene (reference sequence). After removal of 7 bases from V and 4 bases from J, the junction contained 6 bases not matched to a gene. The CDR3 loop reads CASNPTGPTEAFF. The CDR3 nucleotides read TGTGCCAGTAACCCGACAGGGCCCACTGAAGCTTTCTTT. The whole variable domain, remainder taken from reference TRBV19 and TRBJ1-1, is DGGITQSPKYLFRKEGQNVTLSCEQNLNHDAMYWYRQDPGQGLRLIYYSQIVNDFQKGDIAEGYSVSREKKESFPLTVTSAQKNPTAFYLCASNPTGPTEAFFGQGTRLTVV.

The gene calls are TRBV2 and TRBJ2-7, with a possible D match to TRBD2 (5 bases). Trimming removed 7 bases at V and 7 bases at J, with 23 bases between. This CDR3 spans 15 amino acids. In germline, CDR1 is SNHLY, CDR2 FYNNEI. This chain's CDR3 is CASKVEKGRGREQYF. CDR3 DNA sequence: TGTGCCAGCAAGGTGGAGAAAGGGAGAGGTAGAGAGCAGTACTTC. The whole variable domain, filled in from reference TRBV2 and TRBJ2-7, reads EPEVTQTPSHQVTQMGQEVILRCVPISNHLYFYWYRQILGQKVEFLVSFYNNEISEKSEIFDDQFSVERPDGSNFTLKIRSTKLEDSAMYFCASKVEKGRGREQYFGPGTRLTVT.

The chain carries TRBV4-2 and TRBJ1-5; a possible D gene is TRBD1 (6 bases). Germline values: CDR1 LGHNA, CDR2 YNFKEQ. The CDR3 has 18 residues. The V end was cut by 2 bases, the J end by 3 bases, with 20 bases between. This chain's CDR3 is CASSQTAGAGQNNQPQHF. The CDR3, as DNA: TGTGCCAGCAGCCAAACCGCGGGGGCAGGGCAAAACAATCAGCCCCAGCATTTT.

The chain joins TRBV5-1 to TRBJ2-5, with D perhaps TRBD1 (6 bases). V was clipped by 0 bases and J by 1 base, with 10 bases between them. The CDR3 totals 15 residues. CDR1 is SGHRS and CDR2 is YFSETQ in the germline V gene. Here the CDR3 reads CASSLAVGGQETQYF. CDR3 DNA sequence: TGCGCCAGCAGCTTGGCCGTAGGGGGCCAAGAGACCCAGTACTTC. Combining the CDR3 with reference TRBV5-1 and TRBJ2-5 gives the whole variable domain KAGVTQTPRYLIKTRGQQVTLSCSPISGHRSVSWYQQTPGQGLQFLFEYFSETQRNKGNFPGRFSGRQFSNSRSEMNVSTLELGDSALYLCASSLAVGGQETQYFGPGTRLLVL.

The chain has TRBV13 and TRBJ2-7, with 12 bases fitting TRBD1. Germline V gene sequence: CDR1 PRHDT, CDR2 FYEKMQ (reference sequence). V lost 5 bases and J lost 6; bases outside the gene matches: 2. The CDR3 loop spans 13 amino acids. The CDR3 DNA follows: TGTGCCAGCAGCAGGGACAGGGGGCCCGAGCAGTACTTC. As protein: CASSRDRGPEQYF.

The V call is TRBV29-1, the J call TRBJ2-7; D is ambiguous. V was cut by 6 bases and J by 1 base, with 10 bases left in between. The V gene's germline CDR1 is SQVTM and CDR2 ANQGSEA. The CDR3 consists of 12 residues. As DNA, the CDR3 is TGCAGCGTCGCGACTGAATCCTACGAGCAGTACTTC. It codes for CSVATESYEQYF.

The V call is TRBV7-2, the J call TRBJ1-1; D is undetermined. Germline V CDR1 and CDR2: SGHTA, FQGNSA. Trimming removed 4 bases from V and 6 bases from J, with 15 bases in between. This CDR3 is 14 amino acids long. Written as DNA, the CDR3 is TGTGCCAGCAGCTCCCCGAGCCTAGCCCCTGAAGCTTTCTTT. Encoded protein: CASSSPSLAPEAFF.